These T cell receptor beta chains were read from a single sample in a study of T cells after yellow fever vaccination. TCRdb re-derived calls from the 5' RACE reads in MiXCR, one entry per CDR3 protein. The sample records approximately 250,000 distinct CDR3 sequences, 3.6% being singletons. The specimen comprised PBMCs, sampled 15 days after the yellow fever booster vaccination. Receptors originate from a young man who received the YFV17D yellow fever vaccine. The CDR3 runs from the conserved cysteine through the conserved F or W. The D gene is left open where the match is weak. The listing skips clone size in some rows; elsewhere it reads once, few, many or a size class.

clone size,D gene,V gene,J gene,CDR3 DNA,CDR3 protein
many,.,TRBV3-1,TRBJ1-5,TGTGCCAGCAGCCAAGATGGGGACACCAATCAGCCCCAGCATTTT,CASSQDGDTNQPQHF
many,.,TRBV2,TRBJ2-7,TGTGCCAGCACCAACGGCCTGGACGTAACTTCCTACGAGCAGTACTTC,CASTNGLDVTSYEQYF
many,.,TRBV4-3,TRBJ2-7,TGCGCCAGCAGCCAAGATCCTGGAAAAGGGCAGTACTTC,CASSQDPGKGQYF
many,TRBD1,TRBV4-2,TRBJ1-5,TGTGCCAGCAGCGGGACAGGGGGCGGACAGCCCCAGCATTTT,CASSGTGGGQPQHF
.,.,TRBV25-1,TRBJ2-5,TGTGCCAGCAGTGAAGCCTCCCAGGGATGGTCTCAAGAGACCCAGTACTTC,CASSEASQGWSQETQYF
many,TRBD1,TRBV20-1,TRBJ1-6,TGCAGTGCTAGAGATCCCAGGCAGGGGGGAGTTTCACCCCTCCACTTT,CSARDPRQGGVSPLHF
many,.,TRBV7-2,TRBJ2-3,TGTGCCAGCAGCTTTGGGCGGCAGAAGAGCACAGATACGCAGTATTTT,CASSFGRQKSTDTQYF
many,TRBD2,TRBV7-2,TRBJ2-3,TGTGCCAGCAGTTCAGGACTAGCGGGGGGGGATACGCAGTATTTT,CASSSGLAGGDTQYF
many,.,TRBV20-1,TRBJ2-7,TGCAGTGCTATGAGGGCGCACGAGCAGTACTTC,CSAMRAHEQYF
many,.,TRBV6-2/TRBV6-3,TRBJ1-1,TGTGCCAGCAGGGCGGGGGGAGCACGGAACACTGAAGCTTTCTTT,CASRAGGARNTEAFF
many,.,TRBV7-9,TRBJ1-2,TGTGCCAGCAGCTTAAACGACGGGCCTAACAAGGACTACACCTTC,CASSLNDGPNKDYTF
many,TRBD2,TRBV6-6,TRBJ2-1,TGTGCCAGCAGTCCCTTCGGGCGGGGGGCCCAAAACAATGAGCAGTTCTTC,CASSPFGRGAQNNEQFF
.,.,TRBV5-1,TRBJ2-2,TGCGCCAGCAGCATCCTCGGAGGTGTAAACAGCGGGGAGCTGTTTTTT,CASSILGGVNSGELFF
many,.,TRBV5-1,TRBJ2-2,TGCGCCAGCAGCCCGGGACACCCCACCGGGGAGCTGTTTTTT,CASSPGHPTGELFF
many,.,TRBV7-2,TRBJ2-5,TGTGCCAGCAGCTTAGCCTTGAGTAGGGGCAGGGAGACCCAGTACTTC,CASSLALSRGRETQYF
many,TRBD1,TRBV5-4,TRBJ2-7,TGTGCCAGCAGGGACCGCAGGGGGTCAGTATACGAGCAGTACTTC,CASRDRRGSVYEQYF
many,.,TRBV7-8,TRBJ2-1,TGTGCCAGCAGCCATTTTCTCTCCGACGACTTGAGCTCCTACAATGAGCAGTTCTTC,CASSHFLSDDLSSYNEQFF
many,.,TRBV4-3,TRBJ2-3,TGCGCCAGCAGCCAAGATTACTCCGGGTTCACAGATACGCAGTATTTT,CASSQDYSGFTDTQYF
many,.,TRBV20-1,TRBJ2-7,TGCAGTGCGCCGCAGGGGGGCGGAGTCCAGTTC,CSAPQGGGVQF
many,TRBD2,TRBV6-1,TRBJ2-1,TGTGCCAGCAGTGAAGAGGGTGGGCTAGCGGTGTACAATGAGCAGTTCTTC,CASSEEGGLAVYNEQFF
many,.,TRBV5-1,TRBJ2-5,TGCGCCAGCAGCTTGGGACAGAGGGGAGAGACCCAGTACTTC,CASSLGQRGETQYF
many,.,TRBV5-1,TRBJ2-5,TGCGCCAGCAGCTCGGGACTCAGAACGGGCGAGACCCAGTACTTC,CASSSGLRTGETQYF
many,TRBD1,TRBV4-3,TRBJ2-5,TGCGCCAGCAGCCCCGGGACAGGGGGTGTTATGGAGACCCAGTACTTC,CASSPGTGGVMETQYF
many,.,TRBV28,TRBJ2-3,TGTGCCAGCAGTTTTCTCCCTAGCACAGATACGCAGTATTTT,CASSFLPSTDTQYF
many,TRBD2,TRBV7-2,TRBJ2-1,TGTGCCAGCAGCTTCGGTGGTAGAAGCGGGGGAGCCGGATACAATGAGCAGTTCTTC,CASSFGGRSGGAGYNEQFF
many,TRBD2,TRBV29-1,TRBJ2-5,TGCAGCGTTAAATTAGCGGGGGGTCAAGAGACCCAGTACTTC,CSVKLAGGQETQYF
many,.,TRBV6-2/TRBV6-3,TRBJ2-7,TGTGCCAGCAGTTCGCGCTCATCAGGGGGGCTTTCCTACGAGCAGTACTTC,CASSSRSSGGLSYEQYF
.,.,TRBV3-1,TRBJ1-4,TGTGCCAGCAGCCAGGGTTGGGAAAAACTGTTTTTT,CASSQGWEKLFF
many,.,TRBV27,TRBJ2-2,TGTGCCAGCACCTTACTGGGGGTCGGCGGGGAGCTGTTTTTT,CASTLLGVGGELFF
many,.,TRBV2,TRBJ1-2,TGTGCCAGCCGTCTAGAACCCAATATGAACTATGGCTACACCTTC,CASRLEPNMNYGYTF
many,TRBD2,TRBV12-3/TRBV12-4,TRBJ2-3,TGTGCCAGCAGTCTCCGGACTAGCGGTGTCACAGATACGCAGTATTTT,CASSLRTSGVTDTQYF
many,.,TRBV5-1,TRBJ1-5,TGCGCCAGCAGCGTCGGGCCCGGCGGTCAGCCCCAGCATTTT,CASSVGPGGQPQHF
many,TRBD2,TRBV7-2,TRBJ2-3,TGTGCCAGCAGCTTAGCCCCCCGGGGGGGCAAGTATTTT,CASSLAPRGGKYF
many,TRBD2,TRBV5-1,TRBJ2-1,TGCGCCAGCAGCTTGACTACCGGGACTAGCACCTTAGGGGAGCAGTTCTTC,CASSLTTGTSTLGEQFF
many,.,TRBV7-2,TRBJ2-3,TGTGCCAGCAGCTTAGTGGGGATGGGGTCAGATACGCAGTATTTT,CASSLVGMGSDTQYF
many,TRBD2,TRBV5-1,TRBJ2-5,TGCGCCAGCAGCAGGGGAGGGCTGGGAGAGACCCAGTACTTC,CASSRGGLGETQYF
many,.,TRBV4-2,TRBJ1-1,TGTGCCAGCAGCCAACCAGCCCTAGCGGGCACTGAAGCTTTCTTT,CASSQPALAGTEAFF
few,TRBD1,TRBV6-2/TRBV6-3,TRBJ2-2,TGTGCCAGCAATGACAGGGGGCCGGGCGGGGAGCTGTTTTTT,CASNDRGPGGELFF
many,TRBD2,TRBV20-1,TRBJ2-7,TGCAGTGCTAGAGATGGCTCTAGCGGGGGCTACGAGCAGTACTTC,CSARDGSSGGYEQYF
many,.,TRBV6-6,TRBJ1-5,TGTGCCAGCAGTTACATCCCTGAAGATCGAGGGGCCCAGCCCCAGCATTTT,CASSYIPEDRGAQPQHF
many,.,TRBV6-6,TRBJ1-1,TGTGCCAGCAGGGGTAGTTACACTGAAGCTTTCTTT,CASRGSYTEAFF